This TCR beta chain comes out of a study of blood T cell repertoires in COVID-19. Study details: COVID-19 samples, acute and convalescent, were from the United States, Italy and Spain. Sample material is recorded as cDNA or gDNA derived from T cells, B-cell-depleted T cells, or PBMCs.

The protocol was immunoSEQ multiplex PCR, while the TCRdb copy is restricted to in-frame clones and leaves out a portion. Among roughly 130,000 clones, 84% were seen once, and the ten largest hold around 13%. Trimming shortened V by 6 bases and J by 5 bases, and 11 bases separated the two germline ends. This CDR3 is 14 amino acids long. Germline V gives CDR1 SGHDN, CDR2 FVKESK. This TCR came from a woman between 25 and 40 years old who had recovered from COVID-19. The chain uses TRBV14 and TRBJ1-6, with D maybe TRBD1 (5 bases). Sequencing was performed on peripheral blood. This CDR3 is CASRGGTNNSPLHF. The CDR3 DNA sequence: TGTGCCAGCAGGGGGGGAACGAATAATTCACCCCTCCACTTT.